This TCR beta chain was profiled in a study of T cell responses to AZD1222 COVID-19 vaccine. Study observations and caveats: Spike-specific TCR breadth rose after two AZD1222 doses, and depth rose as well. Donors were chiefly white British, with a greater number of females, and clonal diversity was perhaps underestimated.

The germline gives CDR1 SNHLY, CDR2 FYNNEI. The CDR3 covers 15 residues. V gave up 6 bases and J gave up 4 bases; unmatched junction bases: 10. Generated by immunoSEQ multiplex PCR, the TCRdb table keeps only in-frame clones and is missing some. This table holds some 140,000 clones, around 85% found once. This clone occurred many times. Its target is not known. This clonotype originated in an adult in good health. The chain recombines TRBV2 with TRBJ1-1; 8 positions match TRBD1. Material: peripheral blood, obtained on day 0 of MenACWY control vaccination. The CDR3 sequence is CASRRQGAASTEAFF. CDR3 coding DNA: TGTGCCAGCAGGCGGCAGGGGGCGGCAAGCACTGAAGCTTTCTTT.